This T cell receptor (beta chain) was identified in a study of T cell clonality in common variable immunodeficiency. Findings and caveats of the study: Patient heterogeneity in the CVID cohort limited correlations between repertoire features and clinical complications.

J lost 1 base, V lost 5 bases, and 6 bases had no gene match. Germline-derived CDR1 and CDR2 are SGHTA and FQGTGA. This CDR3 spans 15 amino acids. TCRdb's copy holds only in-frame clones and misses some; the assay was immunoSEQ multiplex PCR. Singletons are absent from the sample, which has under 65,000 clones. This clone was detected ten times or more. Its antigen is undetermined. The CDR3 end is not reached by the read, which stops 3 residues before it; the germline J gene fills it in. The specimen was peripheral blood mononuclear cells. The rearrangement links TRBV7-3 to TRBJ1-1; 8 bases fit TRBD1. This sequence originates from a person between 18 and 70 years old in good health. The CDR3 protein is CASSPPTGENTEAFF. CDR3 DNA, as far as it was read: TGTGCCAGCAGCCCACCGACAGGGGAGAACACTGAA. Together with reference TRBV7-3 and TRBJ1-1, the CDR3 gives the full variable domain: GAGVSQTPSNKVTEKGKYVELRCDPISGHTALYWYRQSLGQGPEFLIYFQGTGAADDSGLPNDRFFAVRPEGSVSTLKIQRTERGDSAVYLCASSPPTGENTEAFFGQGTRLTVV.